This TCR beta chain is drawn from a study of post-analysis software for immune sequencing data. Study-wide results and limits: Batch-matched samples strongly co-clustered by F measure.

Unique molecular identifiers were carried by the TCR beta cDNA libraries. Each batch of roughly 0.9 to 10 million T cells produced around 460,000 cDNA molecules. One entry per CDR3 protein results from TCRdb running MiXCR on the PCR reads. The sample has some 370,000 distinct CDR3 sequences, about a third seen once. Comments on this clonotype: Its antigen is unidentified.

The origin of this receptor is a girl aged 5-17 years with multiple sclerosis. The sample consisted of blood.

The DNA of the CDR3 is TGTGCCAGCAGCGAACAGGGTCAGCCCCAGCATTTT. Amino acids: CASSEQGQPQHF. This sequence joins TRBV6-1 and TRBJ1-5; D may be TRBD1 (6 bases). The length of the CDR3 is 12 residues. V was pared by 6 bases and J by 6 bases, with 9 bases between. Germline CDR1 reads MNHNS; CDR2 reads SASEGT.